Detailed here is one T cell receptor (beta chain). Its matching antigen is unknown. The data are from a study of cytomegalovirus exposure and HLA in healthy donors. Points from the study as a whole: Reported findings show TCR beta sequences accurately forecast HLA-A and HLA-B alleles in most subjects.

PCR used 60 Vbeta primers and 13 Jbeta primers. Generated by immunoSEQ multiplex PCR, the TCRdb table keeps only in-frame clones and is missing some. Counted here are approximately 210,000 clones, around 80% occurring once; the ten biggest clones make up approximately 6%. The CDR3 sequence is 16 residues long. Germline loops: CDR1 SEHNR, CDR2 FQNEAQ (reference sequence). J was trimmed by 1 base and V by 5 bases; bases with no gene match: 6. The TCR sequence derives from a man aged 40-55 years in good health and CMV-seropositive. The sample was PBMCs. This chain links TRBV7-9 with TRBJ2-2; 8 bases map to TRBD2. CDR3 nucleotide sequence: TGTGCCAGCAGCCCGACTCTAGCGGGGAACACCGGGGAGCTGTTTTTT. As protein: CASSPTLAGNTGELFF.